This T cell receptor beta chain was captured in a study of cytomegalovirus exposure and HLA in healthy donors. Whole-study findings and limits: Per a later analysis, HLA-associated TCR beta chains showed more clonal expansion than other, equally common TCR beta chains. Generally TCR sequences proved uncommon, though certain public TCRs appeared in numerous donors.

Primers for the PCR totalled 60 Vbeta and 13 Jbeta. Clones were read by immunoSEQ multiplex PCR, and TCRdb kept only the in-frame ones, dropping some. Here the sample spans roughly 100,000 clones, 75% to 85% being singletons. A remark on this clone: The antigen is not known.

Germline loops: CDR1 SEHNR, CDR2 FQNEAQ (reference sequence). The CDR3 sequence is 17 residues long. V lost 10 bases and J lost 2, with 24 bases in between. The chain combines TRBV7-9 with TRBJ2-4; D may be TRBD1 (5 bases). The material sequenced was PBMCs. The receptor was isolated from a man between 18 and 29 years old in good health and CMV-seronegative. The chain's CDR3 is CATTAGQGWMTKNIQYF. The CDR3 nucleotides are TGTGCCACCACAGCTGGGCAGGGTTGGATGACCAAAAACATTCAGTACTTC. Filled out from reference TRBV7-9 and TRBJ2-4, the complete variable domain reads DTGVSQNPRHKITKRGQNVTFRCDPISEHNRLYWYRQTLGQGPEFLTYFQNEAQLEKSRLLSDRFSAERPKGSFSTLEIQRTEQGDSAMYLCATTAGQGWMTKNIQYFGAGTRLSVL.